Shown below are 10 T cell receptor beta chains from a single sample sequenced in a study of blood T cell repertoires in COVID-19. Produced via immunoSEQ multiplex PCR; TCRdb's table is partial and in-frame only. The sample carries more than 250,000 clones, 89% recorded once. The sequencing input was peripheral blood. The origin of the receptors is a man aged 18 to 30 who had recovered from COVID-19.

This CDR3 reads CASSLLGGAEYF. The CDR3 nucleotides read TGTGCCAGCAGCTTATTGGGCGGGGCCGAGTACTTC. The chain recombines TRBV7-2 with TRBJ2-4; D perhaps matches TRBD2 (6 bases). The CDR3 sequence is 12 residues long. Germline CDR1 reads SGHTA; CDR2 reads FQGNSA. Trimming stripped 2 bases from V and 14 bases from J, with 13 bases between.

The CDR3 sequence: CASSLTSGEETQYF. The CDR3 DNA reads as TGTGCCAGCAGCTTAACTAGCGGGGAGGAGACCCAGTACTTC. The chain is built from TRBV11-2 and TRBJ2-5; 10 bases fit TRBD2. Germline V CDR1 and CDR2: SGHAT, FQNNGV. This CDR3 has 14 residues. J lost 5 bases, V lost 2 bases, and 2 bases had no gene match.

This rearrangement joins TRBV9 to TRBJ2-7; possibly TRBD2 for D (6 bases). The CDR3 is 15 residues long. V gave up 0 bases and J gave up 4 bases, with 14 bases separating them. Germline CDR1 SGDLS, CDR2 YYNGEE. CDR3 bases: TGTGCCAGCAGCGTAGCCTCGACTAGGGATTACGAGCAGTACTTC. This encodes CASSVASTRDYEQYF.

The chain carries TRBV25-1 and TRBJ1-5; maybe TRBD1 (5 bases). Trimming took off 4 bases at V and 5 bases at J, with 9 bases between the two ends. This CDR3 has 13 amino acids. The V gene's germline CDR1 is MGHDK and CDR2 SYGVNS. Here the CDR3 DNA reads TGTGCCAGCAGTGTCAGGGACTATCAGCCCCAGCATTTT. Its protein product is CASSVRDYQPQHF.

The V call is TRBV7-8, the J call TRBJ2-1, with TRBD1 matching over 7 bases. The V gene's germline CDR1 is SGHVS and CDR2 FQNEAQ. The CDR3 totals 14 residues. V lost 5 bases, J lost 6 bases, and 7 bases stayed unmatched. The CDR3 loop reads CASSPWTGINEQFF. The CDR3 nucleotides are TGTGCCAGCAGCCCCTGGACAGGAATCAATGAGCAGTTCTTC.

This rearrangement joins TRBV2 to TRBJ1-1; D gene uncertain. Germline-derived CDR1 and CDR2 are SNHLY and FYNNEI. The germline V and J ends were trimmed by 3 bases and 0 bases, with 5 bases remaining between them. The CDR3 runs 13 residues. CDR3 coding DNA: TGTGCCAGCAGTGATACAGTGAACACTGAAGCTTTCTTT. This gives the protein CASSDTVNTEAFF.

The genes are TRBV7-3 and TRBJ2-7; TRBD2 might be the D (6 bases). Trimming stripped 5 bases from V and 6 bases from J, with 14 bases between. This CDR3 is 13 amino acids long. CDR1 SGHTA and CDR2 FQGTGA come from the germline V gene. The CDR3 reads CASSGVSGTEQYF. CDR3 nucleotides: TGTGCCAGCAGCGGAGTTAGCGGTACCGAGCAGTACTTC.

The V and J genes are TRBV7-9 and TRBJ1-1; D unclear. This CDR3 has 13 residues. Trimming left V 5 bases short and J 2 bases short, with 9 bases between. Germline V gene lookup returns CDR1 SEHNR and CDR2 FQNEAQ (reference sequence). The CDR3 sequence is CASSNEGNTEAFF. The CDR3 nucleotides read TGTGCCAGCAGCAATGAGGGAAACACTGAAGCTTTCTTT.

The chain links TRBV2 to TRBJ2-7; no definite D call. The length of the CDR3 is 11 residues. The ends were cut back, 7 bases at V and 3 bases at J, with 7 bases in the middle. Germline V gene sequence: CDR1 SNHLY, CDR2 FYNNEI. CDR3 sequence (DNA): TGTGCCAGCAATCCGGGCTACGAGCAGTACTTC. Translating it yields CASNPGYEQYF.

A few counts support this clone. The chain recombines TRBV5-4 with TRBJ1-1, with 9 bases that match TRBD1. CDR1 is SGHNT, CDR2 YYREEE, per germline (reference sequence). This CDR3 comprises 13 residues. Unmatched junction bases numbered 3, after V lost 0 bases and J lost 9 bases. CDR3 bases: TGTGCCAGCAGCTTGGGGACAGGGGAGAAAGCTTTCTTT. As protein: CASSLGTGEKAFF.